This T cell receptor (beta chain) stems from a study of blood T cells in healthy people across ages. Study-wide results and limits: There was a strong correlation between TCR beta diversity and naive T cell percentage.

Primed by a sample-barcoded 5' primer and a J-beta primer mix, a second PCR proceeded for 7 to 11 cycles. TCRdb called the 5' RACE reads again in MiXCR, with one record for every CDR3 protein. The sample yields roughly 1,500,000 distinct CDR3 sequences, almost 35% seen once. The CDR3 spans 14 residues. Between the trimmed V and J ends, which lost 3 bases and 6 bases, there was a span of 15 bases. CDR1 is MNHEY and CDR2 is SVGEGT in the germline V gene. For this clonotype: Its antigen is not known.

Specimen: blood. The source of this sequence is a woman aged 25 to 39 in good health. The chain links TRBV6-2 or TRBV6-3 to TRBJ2-7, with D possibly matching TRBD2 (7 bases). The CDR3 protein is CASSYEGGSSEQYF. The CDR3 DNA follows: TGTGCCAGCAGTTATGAGGGGGGGTCCAGCGAGCAGTACTTC.